This T cell receptor beta chain was identified during a study of control samples from healthy donors and cancer patients. Profiling relied on immunoSEQ multiplex PCR, and the TCRdb table lists in-frame clones only, not all of them. In the table there are thousands of clones, around 72% of which are singletons. Trimming removed 5 bases from V and 2 bases from J; junction bases left unmatched: 5. CDR3 size: 14 residues. Germline loops: CDR1 SGHNT, CDR2 YYREEE (reference sequence). The sample consisted of formalin-fixed, paraffin-embedded tissue. The genes are TRBV5-4 and TRBJ2-3; 7 nucleotides agree with TRBD1. This receptor was obtained from a male donor with melanoma. The CDR3 spells CASSRDSDTDTQYF. CDR3 sequence (DNA): TGTGCCAGCAGTCGGGACAGTGACACAGATACGCAGTATTTT. The entire variable domain, with the rest obtained from reference TRBV5-4 and TRBJ2-3, is as follows: ETGVTQSPTHLIKTRGQQVTLRCSSQSGHNTVSWYQQALGQGPQFIFQYYREEENGRGNFPPRFSGLQFPNYSSELNVNALELDDSALYLCASSRDSDTDTQYFGPGTRLTVL.